The entry below describes one T cell receptor beta chain. Assay used: immunoSEQ multiplex PCR; TCRdb lists only in-frame clones, some missing. The sample contains about 14,000 clones, about a third of which appear only once. These data originate in a study of graft-versus-host responses after intestinal transplantation. Turning to the study itself: Multivisceral, liver-intestinal, or isolated intestinal transplants were received by the recipients. Anti-thymocyte globulin induction preceded about 3 years of tacrolimus and steroid maintenance in all recipients.

Stimulators, around 200,000 irradiated and violet-dye-labeled cells, were plated with around 200,000 CFSE-labeled responder cells. Study-wide points: Some GvH clones were seen earlier in gut or blood, suggesting intestinal origin. With peak circulating GvH clone levels came an association with early post-transplant HvG declines.

The V and J ends lost 0 bases and 2 bases respectively, with 9 bases between them. CDR1 and CDR2 (germline): SGHDT, YYEEEE. CDR3 length: 14 amino acids. Sequencing used alloreactive CD8+ T cells from a mixed lymphocyte reaction culture, obtained before intestinal transplant. Subset indicated: CFSE-low proliferating T cells sorted from roughly six-day pre-transplant mixed lymphocyte reaction (GvH or HvG direction). The chain has TRBV5-6 and TRBJ2-7; D gene unclear. The clonotype originates from a human patient who received an intestinal transplant. The CDR3 DNA reads as TGTGCCAGCAGCTTGGGGCTGAACCCCTACGAGCAGTACTTC. Protein product: CASSLGLNPYEQYF.